These 6 T cell receptor beta chains were sequenced from one sample in a study of cytomegalovirus exposure and HLA in healthy donors. Vbeta (60) and Jbeta (13) primers were used in the PCR. Sequenced by immunoSEQ multiplex PCR; TCRdb stores in-frame clones only, minus some. The repertoire holds around 300,000 clones, with roughly four fifths as singletons. Sequencing input: PBMCs. These receptors were collected from a woman aged 40 to 50 in good health and CMV-seropositive.

In this sample, this clone turned up once. The chain couples TRBV19 to TRBJ2-5, with no clear D. This CDR3 is built from 13 residues. Germline CDR1 is LNHDA and CDR2 is SQIVND (reference sequence). V was pared by 4 bases and J by 2 bases, with 8 bases between. CDR3 sequence (DNA): TGTGCCAGTAGTAGGGCACCTCAAGAGACCCAGTACTTC. It encodes CASSRAPQETQYF. Full variable domain (missing parts from reference TRBV19 and TRBJ2-5): DGGITQSPKYLFRKEGQNVTLSCEQNLNHDAMYWYRQDPGQGLRLIYYSQIVNDFQKGDIAEGYSVSREKKESFPLTVTSAQKNPTAFYLCASSRAPQETQYFGPGTRLLVL.

This chain joins TRBV9 and TRBJ2-3, with D unclear. The CDR3 sequence is 13 residues long. CDR1 and CDR2 from the germline V gene are SGDLS and YYNGEE. V was trimmed by 2 bases and J by 0 bases, leaving 4 bases between them. CDR3 sequence (DNA): TGTGCCAGCAGCGTCAGTAGCACAGATACGCAGTATTTT. Residues: CASSVSSTDTQYF.

This chain links TRBV27 with TRBJ1-2, with 7 bases matching TRBD1. V shed 5 bases and J 4 bases; nucleotides not matched to a gene: 10. The CDR3 has 15 amino acids. Germline lookup yields CDR1 MNHEY and CDR2 SMNVEV (reference sequence). The CDR3 bases are TGTGCCAGCAGTCTCCGAGAGACAGGGCCCTATGGCTACACCTTC. As protein: CASSLRETGPYGYTF.

As to this clone: This sample includes further DNA sequences coding for the same CDR3. The chain has TRBV6-4 and TRBJ1-1; TRBD1 might be the D (5 bases). V was clipped by 6 bases and J by 5 bases, with 13 bases between them. Germline V gives CDR1 MRHNA, CDR2 SNTAGT. There are 13 residues in the CDR3. In DNA, the CDR3 is TGTGCCAGCAGCGTGCAGGGTGGGACTGAAGCTTTCTTT. Its protein product is CASSVQGGTEAFF.

The chain couples TRBV6-5 to TRBJ2-3; TRBD1 aligns across 7 bases. The J segment lost 4 bases and the V segment lost 6 bases, leaving 1 base of the junction unmatched. CDR1 is MNHEY, CDR2 SVGAGI, per germline. There are 12 residues in the CDR3. The CDR3 loop reads CASSQGADTQYF. Written as DNA, the CDR3 is TGTGCCAGCAGCCAGGGGGCAGATACGCAGTATTTT.

CDR3 loop: CASSLGNQWGDEQFF. Here the CDR3 DNA reads TGTGCCAGCAGCTTAGGCAACCAATGGGGGGATGAGCAGTTCTTC. The chain carries TRBV7-3 and TRBJ2-1, with D maybe TRBD2 (6 bases). Germline V gives CDR1 SGHTA, CDR2 FQGTGA. This CDR3 is built from 15 residues. The V gene lost 2 bases and the J gene lost 8 bases, with 16 bases spanning the gap.